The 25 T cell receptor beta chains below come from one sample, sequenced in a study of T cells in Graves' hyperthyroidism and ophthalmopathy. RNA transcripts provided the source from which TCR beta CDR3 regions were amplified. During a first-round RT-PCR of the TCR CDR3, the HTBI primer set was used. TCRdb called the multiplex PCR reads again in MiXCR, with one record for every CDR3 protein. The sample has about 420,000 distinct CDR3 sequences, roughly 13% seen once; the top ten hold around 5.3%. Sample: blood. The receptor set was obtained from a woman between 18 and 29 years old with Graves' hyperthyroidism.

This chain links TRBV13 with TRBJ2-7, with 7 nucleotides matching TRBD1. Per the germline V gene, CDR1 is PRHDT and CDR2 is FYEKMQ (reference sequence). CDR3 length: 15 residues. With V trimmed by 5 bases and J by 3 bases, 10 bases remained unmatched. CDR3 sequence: CASSGPNRGFYEQYF. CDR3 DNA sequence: TGTGCCAGCAGCGGTCCTAACAGGGGATTCTACGAGCAGTACTTC.

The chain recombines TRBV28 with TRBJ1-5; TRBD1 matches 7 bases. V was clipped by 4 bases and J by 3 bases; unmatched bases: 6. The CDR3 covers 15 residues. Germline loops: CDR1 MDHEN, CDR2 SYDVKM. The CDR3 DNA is TGTGCCAGCAGTTCTACCACAGGGGACAATCAGCCCCAGCATTTT. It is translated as CASSSTTGDNQPQHF. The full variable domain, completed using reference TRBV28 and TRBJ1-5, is DVKVTQSSRYLVKRTGEKVFLECVQDMDHENMFWYRQDPGLGLRLIYFSYDVKMKEKGDIPEGYSVSREKKERFSLILESASTNQTSMYLCASSSTTGDNQPQHFGDGTRLSIL.

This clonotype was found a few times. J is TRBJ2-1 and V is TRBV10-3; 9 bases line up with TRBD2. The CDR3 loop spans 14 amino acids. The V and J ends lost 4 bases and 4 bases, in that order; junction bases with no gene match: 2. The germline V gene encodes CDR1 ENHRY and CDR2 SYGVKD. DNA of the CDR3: TGTGCCATCAGTGGACTAGCGGCTTACAATGAGCAGTTCTTC. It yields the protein CAISGLAAYNEQFF.

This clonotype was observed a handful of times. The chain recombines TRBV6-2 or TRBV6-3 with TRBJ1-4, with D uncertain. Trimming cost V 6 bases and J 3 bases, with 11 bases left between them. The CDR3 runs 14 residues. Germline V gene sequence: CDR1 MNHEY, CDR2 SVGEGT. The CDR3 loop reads CASSPIPANEKLFF. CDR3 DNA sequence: TGTGCCAGCAGCCCTATACCAGCTAATGAAAAACTGTTTTTT.

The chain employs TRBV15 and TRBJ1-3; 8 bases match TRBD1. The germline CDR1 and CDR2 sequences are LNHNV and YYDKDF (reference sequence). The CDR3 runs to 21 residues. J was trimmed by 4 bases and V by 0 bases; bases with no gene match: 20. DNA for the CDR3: TGTGCCACCAGCAGAGAACAGAGGGACAGGACCTCGGGTGGATCCGGAAACACCATATATTTT. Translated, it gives CATSREQRDRTSGGSGNTIYF.

The CDR3, as DNA: TGTGCCAGCAGTTTAGGGCCCCAGCGGATGAACACTGAAGCTTTCTTT. Translating it yields CASSLGPQRMNTEAFF. V is TRBV28 and J is TRBJ1-1; D not certain. The CDR3 spans 16 residues. Germline CDR1 is MDHEN and CDR2 is SYDVKM. The V and J ends lost 2 bases and 0 bases respectively, with 13 bases between them.

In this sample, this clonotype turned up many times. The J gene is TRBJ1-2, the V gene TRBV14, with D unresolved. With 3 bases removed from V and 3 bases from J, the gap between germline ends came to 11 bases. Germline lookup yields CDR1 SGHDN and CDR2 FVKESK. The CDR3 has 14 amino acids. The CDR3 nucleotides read TGTGCCAGCAGCCATACCAGGCTCTACTATGGCTACACCTTC. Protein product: CASSHTRLYYGYTF.

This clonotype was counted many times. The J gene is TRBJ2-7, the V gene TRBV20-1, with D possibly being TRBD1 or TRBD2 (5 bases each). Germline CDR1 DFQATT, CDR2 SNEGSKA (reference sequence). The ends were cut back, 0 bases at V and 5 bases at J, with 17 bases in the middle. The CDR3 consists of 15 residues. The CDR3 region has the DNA TGCAGTGCTAGAGATACGAGGGACGGGGTCCACGAGCAGTACTTC. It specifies CSARDTRDGVHEQYF.

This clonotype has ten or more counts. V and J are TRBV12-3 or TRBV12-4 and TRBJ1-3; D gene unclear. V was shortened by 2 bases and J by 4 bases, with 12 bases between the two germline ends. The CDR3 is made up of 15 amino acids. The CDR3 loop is CASSLNAGIGNTIYF. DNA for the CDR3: TGTGCCAGCAGTTTAAACGCAGGCATAGGAAACACCATATATTTT.

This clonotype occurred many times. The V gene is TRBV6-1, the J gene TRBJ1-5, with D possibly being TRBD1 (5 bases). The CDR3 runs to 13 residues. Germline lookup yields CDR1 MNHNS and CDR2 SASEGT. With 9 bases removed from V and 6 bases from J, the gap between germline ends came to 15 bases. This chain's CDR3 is CARRPDSCQPQHF. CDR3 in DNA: TGTGCCAGACGACCTGACAGTTGTCAGCCCCAGCATTTT.

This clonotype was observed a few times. The CDR3 DNA reads as TGTGCCAGTAGTATAACAGATTACTACGAGCAGTACTTC. As protein: CASSITDYYEQYF. This chain joins TRBV19 and TRBJ2-7; D call uncertain. The length of the CDR3 is 13 residues. The V end was cut by 2 bases, the J end by 3 bases, with 8 bases between. Germline CDR1 and CDR2: LNHDA and SQIVND (reference sequence).

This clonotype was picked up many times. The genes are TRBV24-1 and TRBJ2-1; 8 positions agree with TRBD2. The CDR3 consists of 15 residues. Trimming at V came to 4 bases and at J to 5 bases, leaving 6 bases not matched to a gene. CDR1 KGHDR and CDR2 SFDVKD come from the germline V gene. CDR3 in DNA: TGTGCCACCAGTGACGGGACTAGAAACGACAATGAGCAGTTCTTC. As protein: CATSDGTRNDNEQFF.

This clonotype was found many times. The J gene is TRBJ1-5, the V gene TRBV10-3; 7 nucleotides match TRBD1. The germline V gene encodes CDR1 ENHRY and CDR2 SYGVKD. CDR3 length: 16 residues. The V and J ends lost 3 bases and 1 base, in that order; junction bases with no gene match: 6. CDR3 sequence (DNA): TGTGCCATCAGTGACGACAGGGTGGAGAGCAATCAGCCCCAGCATTTT. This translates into CAISDDRVESNQPQHF.

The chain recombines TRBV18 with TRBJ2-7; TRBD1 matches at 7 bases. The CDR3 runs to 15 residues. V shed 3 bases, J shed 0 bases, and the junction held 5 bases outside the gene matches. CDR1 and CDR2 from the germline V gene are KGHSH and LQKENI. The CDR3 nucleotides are TGTGCCAGCTCACCCAGGGACAGCATCTCCTACGAGCAGTACTTC. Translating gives CASSPRDSISYEQYF.

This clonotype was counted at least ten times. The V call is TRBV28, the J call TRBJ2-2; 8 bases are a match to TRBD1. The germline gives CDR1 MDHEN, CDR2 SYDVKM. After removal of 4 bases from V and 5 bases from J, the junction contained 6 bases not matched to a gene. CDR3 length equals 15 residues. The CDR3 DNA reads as TGTGCCAGCAGTTCCGGACAGGGTGATACCGGGGAGCTGTTTTTT. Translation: CASSSGQGDTGELFF.

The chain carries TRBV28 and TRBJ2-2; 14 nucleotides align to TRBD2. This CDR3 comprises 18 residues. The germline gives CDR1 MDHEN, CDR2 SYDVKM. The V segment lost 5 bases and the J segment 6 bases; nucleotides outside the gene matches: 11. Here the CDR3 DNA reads TGTGCCAGCAGTCCTAGGACTAGCGGGAGGAATTGGGCCGGGGAGCTGTTTTTT. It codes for CASSPRTSGRNWAGELFF.

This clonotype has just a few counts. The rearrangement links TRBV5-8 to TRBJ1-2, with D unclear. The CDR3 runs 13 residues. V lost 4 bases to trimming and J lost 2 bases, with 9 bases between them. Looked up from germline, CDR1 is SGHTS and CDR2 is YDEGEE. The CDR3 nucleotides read TGTGCCAGCAGCCCCGCAGAGAACTATGGCTACACCTTC. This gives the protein CASSPAENYGYTF.

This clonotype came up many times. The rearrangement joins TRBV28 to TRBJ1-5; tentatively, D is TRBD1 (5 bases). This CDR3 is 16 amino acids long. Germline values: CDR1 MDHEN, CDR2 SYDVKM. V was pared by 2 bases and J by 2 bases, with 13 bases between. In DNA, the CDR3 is TGTGCCAGCAGTTTAAGGGCAGGGTGGGGCAATCAGCCCCAGCATTTT. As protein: CASSLRAGWGNQPQHF.

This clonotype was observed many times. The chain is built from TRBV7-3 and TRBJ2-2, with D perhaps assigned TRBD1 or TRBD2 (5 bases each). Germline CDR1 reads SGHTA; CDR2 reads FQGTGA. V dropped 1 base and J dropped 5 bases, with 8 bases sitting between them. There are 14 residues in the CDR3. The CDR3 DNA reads TGTGCCAGCAGCTTAATGGGGGAGACCGGGGAGCTGTTTTTT. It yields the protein CASSLMGETGELFF.

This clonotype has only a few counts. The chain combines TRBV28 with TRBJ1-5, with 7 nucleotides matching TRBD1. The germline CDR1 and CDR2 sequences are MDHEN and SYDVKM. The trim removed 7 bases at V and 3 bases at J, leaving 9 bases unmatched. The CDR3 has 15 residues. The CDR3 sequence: CASNQQGSHNQPQHF. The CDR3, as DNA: TGTGCCAGCAACCAACAGGGGAGTCACAATCAGCCCCAGCATTTT.

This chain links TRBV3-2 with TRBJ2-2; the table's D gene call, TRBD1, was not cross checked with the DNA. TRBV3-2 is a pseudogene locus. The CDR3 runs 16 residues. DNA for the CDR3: TGTGCCAGCAGCCTCCAGGGACAGGGGACAACCGGGGAGCTGTTTTTT. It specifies CASSLQGQGTTGELFF.

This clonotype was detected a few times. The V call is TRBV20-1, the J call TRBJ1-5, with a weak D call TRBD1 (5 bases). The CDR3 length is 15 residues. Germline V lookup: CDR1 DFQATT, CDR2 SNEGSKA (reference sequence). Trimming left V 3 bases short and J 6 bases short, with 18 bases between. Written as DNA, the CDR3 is TGCAGTGCTAGGTACTTCACAGGAGAGGGTCAGCCCCAGCATTTT. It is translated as CSARYFTGEGQPQHF.

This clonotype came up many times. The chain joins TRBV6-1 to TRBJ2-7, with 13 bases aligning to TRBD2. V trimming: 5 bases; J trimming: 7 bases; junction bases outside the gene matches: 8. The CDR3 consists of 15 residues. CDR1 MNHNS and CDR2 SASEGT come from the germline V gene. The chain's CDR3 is CASSKGTSGVMEQYF. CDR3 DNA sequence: TGTGCCAGCAGTAAAGGGACTAGCGGGGTCATGGAGCAGTACTTC.

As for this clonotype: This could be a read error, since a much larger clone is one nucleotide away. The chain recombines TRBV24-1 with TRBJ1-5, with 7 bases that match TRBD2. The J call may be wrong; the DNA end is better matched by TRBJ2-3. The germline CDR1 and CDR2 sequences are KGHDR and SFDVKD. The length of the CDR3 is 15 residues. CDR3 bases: TGTGCCACCAGTGATCGGACGGGAGGCAATCAGCCCCAGTATTTT. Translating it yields CATSDRTGGNQPQYF.

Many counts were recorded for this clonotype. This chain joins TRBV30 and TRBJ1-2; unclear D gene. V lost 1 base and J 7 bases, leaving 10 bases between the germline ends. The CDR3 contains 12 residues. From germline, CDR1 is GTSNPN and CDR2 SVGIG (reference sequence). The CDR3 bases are TGTGCCTGGAGTGACGGGAGGGTTGGCTACACCTTC. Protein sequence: CAWSDGRVGYTF.